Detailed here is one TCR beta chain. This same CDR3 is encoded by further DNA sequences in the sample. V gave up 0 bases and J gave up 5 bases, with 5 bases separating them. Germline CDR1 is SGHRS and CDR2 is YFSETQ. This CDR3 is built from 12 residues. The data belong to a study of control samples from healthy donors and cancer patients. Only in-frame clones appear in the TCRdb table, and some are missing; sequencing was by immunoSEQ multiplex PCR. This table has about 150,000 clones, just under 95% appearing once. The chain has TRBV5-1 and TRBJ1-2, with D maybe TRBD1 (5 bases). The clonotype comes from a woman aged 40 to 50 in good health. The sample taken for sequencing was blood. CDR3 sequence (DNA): TGCGCCAGCAGCTTGGCAGGGTATGGCTACACCTTC. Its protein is CASSLAGYGYTF.